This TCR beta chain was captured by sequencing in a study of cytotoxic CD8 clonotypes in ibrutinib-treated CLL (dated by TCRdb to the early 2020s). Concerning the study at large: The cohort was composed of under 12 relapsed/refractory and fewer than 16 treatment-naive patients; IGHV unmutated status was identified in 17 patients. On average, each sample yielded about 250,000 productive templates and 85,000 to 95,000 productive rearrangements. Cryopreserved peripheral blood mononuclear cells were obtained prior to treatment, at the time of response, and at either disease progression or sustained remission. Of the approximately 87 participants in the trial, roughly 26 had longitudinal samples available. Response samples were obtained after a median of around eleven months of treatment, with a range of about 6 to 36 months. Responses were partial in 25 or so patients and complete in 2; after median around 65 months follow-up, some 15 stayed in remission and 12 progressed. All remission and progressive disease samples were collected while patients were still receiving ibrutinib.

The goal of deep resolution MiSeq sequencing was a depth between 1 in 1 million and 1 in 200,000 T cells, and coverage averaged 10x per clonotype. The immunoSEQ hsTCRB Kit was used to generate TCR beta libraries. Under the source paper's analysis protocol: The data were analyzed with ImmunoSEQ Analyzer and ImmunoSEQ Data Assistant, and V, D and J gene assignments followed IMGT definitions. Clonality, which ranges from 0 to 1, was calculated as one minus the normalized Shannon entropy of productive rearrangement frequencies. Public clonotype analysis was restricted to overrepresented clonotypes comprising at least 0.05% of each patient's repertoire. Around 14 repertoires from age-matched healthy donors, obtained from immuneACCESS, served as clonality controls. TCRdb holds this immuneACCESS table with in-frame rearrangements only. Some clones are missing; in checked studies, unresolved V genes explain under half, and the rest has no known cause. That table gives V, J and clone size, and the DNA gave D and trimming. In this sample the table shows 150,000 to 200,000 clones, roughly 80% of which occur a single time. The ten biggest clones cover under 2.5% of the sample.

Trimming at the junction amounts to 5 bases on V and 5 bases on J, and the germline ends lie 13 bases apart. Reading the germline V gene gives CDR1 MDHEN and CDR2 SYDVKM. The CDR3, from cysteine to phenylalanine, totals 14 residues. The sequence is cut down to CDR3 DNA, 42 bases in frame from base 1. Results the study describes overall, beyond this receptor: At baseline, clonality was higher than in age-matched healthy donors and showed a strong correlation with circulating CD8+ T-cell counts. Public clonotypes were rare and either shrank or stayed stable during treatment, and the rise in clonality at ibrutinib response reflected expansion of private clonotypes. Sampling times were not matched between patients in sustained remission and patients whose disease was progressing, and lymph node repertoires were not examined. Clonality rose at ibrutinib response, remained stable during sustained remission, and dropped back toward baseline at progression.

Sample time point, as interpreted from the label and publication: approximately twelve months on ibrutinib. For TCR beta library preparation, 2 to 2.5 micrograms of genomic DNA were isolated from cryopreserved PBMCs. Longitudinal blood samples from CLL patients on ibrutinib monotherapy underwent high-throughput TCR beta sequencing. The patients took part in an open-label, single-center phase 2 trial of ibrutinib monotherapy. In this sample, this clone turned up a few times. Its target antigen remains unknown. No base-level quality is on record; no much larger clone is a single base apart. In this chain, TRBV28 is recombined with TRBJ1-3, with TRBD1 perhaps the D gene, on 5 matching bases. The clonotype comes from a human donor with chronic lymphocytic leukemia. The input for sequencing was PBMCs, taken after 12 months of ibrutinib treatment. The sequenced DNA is TGTGCCAGCAGTCCAAGGGGCCAACGAAACACCATATATTTT. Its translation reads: CASSPRGQRNTIYF. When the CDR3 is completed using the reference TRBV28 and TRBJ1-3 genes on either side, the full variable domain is DVKVTQSSRYLVKRTGEKVFLECVQDMDHENMFWYRQDPGLGLRLIYFSYDVKMKEKGDIPEGYSVSREKKERFSLILESASTNQTSMYLCASSPRGQRNTIYFGEGSWLTVV.